A single count supports the clone carrying this TCR beta chain. Other nucleotide sequences in the sample specify the same CDR3. TCRdb keeps only in-frame clones here, not all; method: immunoSEQ multiplex PCR. The sample consists of tens of thousands of clones, about 93% of them appearing once. The data derive from a study of human thymus T cells. From germline, CDR1 is SGHTA and CDR2 FQGNSA. Trimming left V 2 bases short and J 1 base short, with 9 bases between. This CDR3 contains 14 residues. The gene calls are TRBV7-2 and TRBJ2-7; tentatively, D is TRBD2 (6 bases). Sequenced input: blood. This clonotype originated in a boy under two years old with a congenital heart defect but otherwise immunologically healthy. CDR3 amino acids: CASSLYGGSYEQYF. For the CDR3, the DNA is TGTGCCAGCAGCTTATACGGGGGATCCTACGAGCAGTACTTC. The full variable domain, completed using reference TRBV7-2 and TRBJ2-7, is GAGVSQSPSNKVTEKGKDVELRCDPISGHTALYWYRQSLGQGLEFLIYFQGNSAPDKSGLPSDRFSAERTGGSVSTLTIQRTQQEDSAVYLCASSLYGGSYEQYFGPGTRLTVT.